One sample yielded the 29 T cell receptor beta chains listed below, sequenced in a study of regulatory T cells in long-lasting Graves disease. The time point here: newly diagnosed GD, antithyroid drugs for less than 3 months. PBMCs provided the RNA from which the TCR library was made. Arm-PCR of CDR3 regions and iRepertoire HTBI primers were used to build TCR beta libraries. TCRdb processed the multiplex PCR reads anew with MiXCR; each CDR3 protein has one entry. The data contain a few hundred thousand distinct CDR3 sequences, 15% to 20% of them seen just once; the ten biggest clones take up roughly 21%. In addition, the sample was reused for a study of T cells in Graves' hyperthyroidism and ophthalmopathy.

The sample in question was peripheral blood mononuclear cells (PBMCs), obtained at new diagnosis, from a patient treated with antithyroid drugs. The receptors shown here come from a woman younger than 35 with Graves disease.

This clonotype occurred many times. The chain joins TRBV15 to TRBJ1-5; D may be TRBD1 (5 bases). The CDR3 covers 16 residues. Per germline, CDR1 LNHNV and CDR2 YYDKDF (reference sequence). Deletions cut 1 base from V and 5 bases from J, with 15 bases between. CDR3: CATSRGFGGVDQPQHF. In nucleotides, the CDR3 is TGTGCCACCAGCAGAGGTTTCGGGGGAGTAGATCAGCCCCAGCATTTT.

This clonotype was recorded at least ten times. The rearrangement joins TRBV2 to TRBJ1-4, with a possible D match to TRBD1 (5 bases). The CDR3 length is 20 residues. The V gene's germline CDR1 is SNHLY and CDR2 FYNNEI. V shed 4 bases and J shed 8 bases, with 32 bases lying between them. DNA for the CDR3: TGTGCCAGCAGTGTTAGATCGTCGGGACGATCGACCTTACGTGGCGAAAAACTGTTTTTT. It translates to CASSVRSSGRSTLRGEKLFF.

This clonotype was observed a few times. The chain carries TRBV27 and TRBJ1-5, with a weak D call TRBD1 (5 bases). The CDR3 sequence is 15 residues long. Germline loops: CDR1 MNHEY, CDR2 SMNVEV (reference sequence). V was shortened by 2 bases and J by 0 bases, with 8 bases between the two germline ends. CDR3 sequence: CASSLIGDSNQPQHF. DNA of the CDR3: TGTGCCAGCAGTTTAATAGGGGATAGCAATCAGCCCCAGCATTTT.

In its sample, this clonotype was seen many times. The rearrangement links TRBV7-2 to TRBJ1-1; D is unclear. V lost 3 bases and J 5 bases, leaving 10 bases between the germline ends. This CDR3 region has 13 residues. Germline lookup yields CDR1 SGHTA and CDR2 FQGNSA. CDR3: CASSFGPNTEAFF. As DNA, the CDR3 is TGTGCCAGCAGCTTCGGGCCCAATACTGAAGCTTTCTTT.

The CDR3 nucleotides read TGCGCCAGCAGCCGGGGGACTAGCGGCTTCACAGATACGCAGTATTTT. This codes for CASSRGTSGFTDTQYF. The chain uses TRBV5-1 and TRBJ2-3, with 11 bases identical to TRBD2. The length of the CDR3 is 16 residues. With 4 bases clipped from V and 2 bases from J, the junction kept 6 bases outside the gene matches. The germline V gene has CDR1 SGHRS and CDR2 YFSETQ. The full variable domain, in which reference TRBV5-1 and TRBJ2-3 provide the parts outside the CDR3, is KAGVTQTPRYLIKTRGQQVTLSCSPISGHRSVSWYQQTPGQGLQFLFEYFSETQRNKGNFPGRFSGRQFSNSRSEMNVSTLELGDSALYLCASSRGTSGFTDTQYFGPGTRLTVL.

This clonotype was detected a few times. The chain is built from TRBV12-3 or TRBV12-4 and TRBJ1-2; no reliable D call. CDR3 length: 16 residues. Trimming pared 3 bases from V and 4 bases from J, leaving 18 bases between. The CDR3 nucleotides are TGTGCCAGCAGTTTGGTTCTGGCGCTCGGAAGCTATGGCTACACCTTC. This codes for CASSLVLALGSYGYTF.

This clonotype has just a few counts. The chain carries TRBV2 and TRBJ1-5, with D possibly being TRBD1 (6 bases). CDR3 length equals 13 residues. Germline CDR1 reads SNHLY; CDR2 reads FYNNEI. V was shortened by 8 bases and J by 7 bases, with 15 bases between the two germline ends. The CDR3 DNA sequence: TGTGCCAGCCAACGACAGGAGGGACAGCCCCAGCATTTT. Translation gives CASQRQEGQPQHF. The whole variable domain, remainder taken from reference TRBV2 and TRBJ1-5, is EPEVTQTPSHQVTQMGQEVILRCVPISNHLYFYWYRQILGQKVEFLVSFYNNEISEKSEIFDDQFSVERPDGSNFTLKIRSTKLEDSAMYFCASQRQEGQPQHFGDGTRLSIL.

Remarks on this clonotype: A read error is possible here, since a much larger clone lies one base away. V is TRBV11-1 and J is TRBJ2-2; D might be TRBD2 (6 bases). Germline loops: CDR1 SGHAT, CDR2 FQDESV (reference sequence). This CDR3 is 16 amino acids long. The CDR3 sequence: CASSPHPGAAGGVLFF. CDR3 coding DNA: TGTGCCAGCAGCCCACACCCAGGAGCTGCTGGCGGGGTGCTGTTTTTT.

This clonotype has only a few counts. V usage is TRBV6-2 or TRBV6-3 and J usage is TRBJ2-7; TRBD2 matches 10 bases. V shed 2 bases, J shed 4 bases, and the junction held 11 bases outside the gene matches. The CDR3 length is 17 residues. Germline V CDR1 and CDR2: MNHEY, SVGEGT. CDR3 sequence reads: CASSYGLAGAGVYEQYF. CDR3 nucleotide sequence: TGTGCCAGCAGTTACGGGCTAGCGGGGGCGGGCGTTTACGAGCAGTACTTC.

The chain uses TRBV4-1 and TRBJ1-1; 10 positions match TRBD1. There are 14 residues in the CDR3. The trim removed 5 bases at V and 8 bases at J, leaving 8 bases unmatched. Germline V gene lookup returns CDR1 MGHRA and CDR2 YSYEKL. The CDR3 coding sequence is TGCGCCAGCAGCAGCCGGGACAGGGGTCCCGAAGCTTTCTTT. Protein: CASSSRDRGPEAFF.

In its sample, this clonotype was seen a few times. This chain links TRBV29-1 with TRBJ1-2; TRBD1 agrees at 7 bases. The V gene's germline CDR1 is SQVTM and CDR2 ANQGSEA. This CDR3 spans 12 amino acids. Trimming at V came to 6 bases and at J to 6 bases, leaving 7 bases not matched to a gene. In DNA, the CDR3 is TGCAGCGTAACCCGGGACAGACATGGCTACACCTTC. Its translation: CSVTRDRHGYTF.

V is TRBV20-1 and J is TRBJ2-5; D is undetermined. There are 13 residues in the CDR3. The germline gives CDR1 DFQATT, CDR2 SNEGSKA (reference sequence). Trimming took 2 bases from V and 2 from J, leaving 9 bases between them. The CDR3 coding sequence is TGCAGTGCTAGATTGAACCTTCAAGAGACCCAGTACTTC. Residues: CSARLNLQETQYF.

A single count supports this clonotype. It is likely a read error: a sequence one base away is far more abundant. The J gene is TRBJ2-6, the V gene TRBV7-3, with a tentative D call TRBD1 (6 bases). CDR1 is SGHTA and CDR2 is FQGTGA in the germline V gene. Trimming took 6 bases from V and 0 from J, leaving 9 bases between them. The CDR3 runs to 15 residues. The CDR3 region has the DNA TGTGCCAGCAGTGGGGACACCTCTGGGGCCAACGTCCTGACTTTC. This encodes CASSGDTSGANVLTF.

This clonotype was found many times. The chain joins TRBV5-1 to TRBJ2-5; the D gene is possibly TRBD1 (5 bases). The CDR3 length is 13 residues. CDR1 and CDR2 from the germline V gene are SGHRS and YFSETQ. V lost 4 bases, J lost 5 bases, and 12 bases lay in between. CDR3 amino acids: CASSQGRAETQYF. CDR3 nucleotides: TGCGCCAGCAGCCAGGGCCGGGCGGAGACCCAGTACTTC.

This clonotype was seen many times. The rearrangement joins TRBV20-1 to TRBJ1-1; D gene ambiguous. The CDR3 totals 12 residues. CDR1 is DFQATT, CDR2 SNEGSKA, per germline (reference sequence). The germline V and J ends were trimmed by 3 bases and 10 bases, with 15 bases remaining between them. The CDR3 reads CSARDEEPGAFF. The CDR3 DNA sequence: TGCAGTGCTAGGGATGAAGAGCCGGGAGCTTTCTTT.

The V call is TRBV6-2 or TRBV6-3, the J call TRBJ1-6, with D maybe TRBD1 (6 bases). The germline V and J ends were trimmed by 0 bases and 4 bases, with 7 bases remaining between them. The CDR3 is made up of 15 amino acids. Germline V gives CDR1 MNHEY, CDR2 SVGEGT. Here the CDR3 DNA reads TGTGCCAGCAGTTACTCGGACAGTTATAATTCACCCCTCCACTTT. This encodes CASSYSDSYNSPLHF.

Many counts were recorded for this clonotype. V and J are TRBV5-5 and TRBJ1-1; D not resolved. CDR3 length: 14 amino acids. Germline V CDR1 and CDR2: SGHKS, YYEKEE (reference sequence). V shed 4 bases and J shed 1 base, with 11 bases lying between them. Here the CDR3 reads CASSAQTANTEAFF. The CDR3 nucleotides are TGTGCCAGCAGCGCACAGACCGCGAACACTGAAGCTTTCTTT. The complete variable domain, with remaining parts taken from reference TRBV5-5 and TRBJ1-1, reads DAGVTQSPTHLIKTRGQQVTLRCSPISGHKSVSWYQQVLGQGPQFIFQYYEKEERGRGNFPDRFSARQFPNYSSELNVNALLLGDSALYLCASSAQTANTEAFFGQGTRLTVV.

This clonotype came up a few times. J is TRBJ2-1 and V is TRBV19, with D possibly TRBD2 on 6 matching bases. Deletions cut 1 base from V and 9 bases from J, with 10 bases between. The CDR3 totals 13 residues. Germline V gives CDR1 LNHDA, CDR2 SQIVND (reference sequence). DNA for the CDR3: TGTGCCAGTAGTATAGGGACTATTGGTGAGCAGTTCTTC. This encodes CASSIGTIGEQFF.

This clonotype was counted ten times or more. This chain links TRBV7-9 with TRBJ2-7; tentatively, D is TRBD2 (5 bases). V lost 3 bases and J lost 3, with 9 bases in between. Germline V gene lookup returns CDR1 SEHNR and CDR2 FQNEAQ (reference sequence). This CDR3 is 13 amino acids long. CDR3 in DNA: TGTGCCAGCAGCTTGGACGGGGACTACGAGCAGTACTTC. Translation gives CASSLDGDYEQYF. The full variable domain, in which reference TRBV7-9 and TRBJ2-7 provide the parts outside the CDR3, is DTGVSQNPRHKITKRGQNVTFRCDPISEHNRLYWYRQTLGQGPEFLTYFQNEAQLEKSRLLSDRFSAERPKGSFSTLEIQRTEQGDSAMYLCASSLDGDYEQYFGPGTRLTVT.

This clonotype was detected only a few times. Here the CDR3 DNA reads TGCGCCAGCAGCTACGGACAGGACAATTCACCCCTCCACTTT. Translation: CASSYGQDNSPLHF. The chain carries TRBV5-1 and TRBJ1-6; the match to TRBD1 covers 7 bases. V lost 3 bases to trimming and J lost 7 bases; unmatched junction nucleotides: 4. Germline lookup yields CDR1 SGHRS and CDR2 YFSETQ. The CDR3 is 14 residues long.

This clonotype occurred many times. This chain joins TRBV12-3 or TRBV12-4 and TRBJ1-4, with a possible D match to TRBD1 (5 bases). This CDR3 comprises 15 residues. Trimming cost V 6 bases and J 0 bases, with 11 bases left between them. The CDR3 DNA sequence: TGTGCCAGCAGCCGGGGACGGGCAACTAATGAAAAACTGTTTTTT. As protein: CASSRGRATNEKLFF.

This clonotype occurred many times. The gene calls are TRBV28 and TRBJ1-5; D is unresolved. V lost 3 bases and J lost 0, with 9 bases in between. The CDR3 has 15 amino acids. The germline CDR1 and CDR2 sequences are MDHEN and SYDVKM. The CDR3 bases are TGTGCCAGCAGTTTGCAGATATTTAGCAATCAGCCCCAGCATTTT. Translated: CASSLQIFSNQPQHF.

This clonotype was seen more than once but under ten times. The gene calls are TRBV7-3 and TRBJ2-2, with D uncertain. Germline assignment: CDR1 SGHTA and CDR2 FQGTGA. V lost 4 bases to trimming and J lost 4 bases, with 7 bases between them. The CDR3 is 13 amino acids. As DNA, the CDR3 is TGTGCCAGCAGCTCAGCCGGCACCGGGGAGCTGTTTTTT. It translates to CASSSAGTGELFF.

This clonotype was picked up many times. V is TRBV28 and J is TRBJ2-7; D possibly corresponds to TRBD1 (5 bases). V dropped 6 bases and J dropped 5 bases, with 11 bases sitting between them. Germline values: CDR1 MDHEN, CDR2 SYDVKM. The length of the CDR3 is 12 residues. The CDR3 region has the DNA TGTGCCAGCAGGGACATGCTTAACGAGCAGTACTTC. This sequence encodes CASRDMLNEQYF.

Only a few counts were recorded for this clonotype. The chain links TRBV6-1 to TRBJ1-1; tentative D call: TRBD1 (6 bases). CDR1 and CDR2 from the germline V gene are MNHNS and SASEGT. The CDR3 spans 13 residues. Trimming pared 6 bases from V and 4 bases from J, leaving 12 bases between. The CDR3 loop reads CASRATGSTEAFF. The DNA for the CDR3 is TGTGCCAGCAGGGCTACAGGGTCCACTGAAGCTTTCTTT.

Ten or more counts support this clonotype. This chain uses TRBV2 with TRBJ1-2, with unresolved D. The CDR3 covers 13 residues. V was shortened by 3 bases and J by 6 bases, with 11 bases between the two germline ends. Germline V gives CDR1 SNHLY, CDR2 FYNNEI. This CDR3 is CASSDLGRHGYTF. CDR3 sequence (DNA): TGTGCCAGCAGTGATCTCGGGAGGCATGGCTACACCTTC.

With respect to this clonotype: A much bigger clone sits one base away, suggesting this may be a read error. The chain employs TRBV6-1 and TRBJ2-5, with TRBD1 as a possible D gene (5 bases). Germline V gene lookup returns CDR1 MNHNS and CDR2 SASEGT. Trimming removed 7 bases at V and 4 bases at J, with 25 bases between. The CDR3 has 17 residues. The CDR3 spells CASTVDGRQRRRETQYF. CDR3 coding DNA: TGTGCCAGCACCGTAGACGGCAGACAGAGACGCCGAGAGACCCAGTACTTC.

This clonotype has a single count. A much larger clone differs by one base, so this may be a read error. This chain links TRBV28 with TRBJ2-6; 10 nucleotides agree with TRBD1. The CDR3 is 18 amino acids. Germline CDR1 and CDR2: MDHEN and SYDVKM. Unmatched junction bases numbered 9, after V lost 6 bases and J lost 1 base. The CDR3 region has the DNA TGTGCCAGCAGGAAGGACAGGGGGAGTGCGTCTGGGGCCAACGTCCTGACTTTC. Protein sequence: CASRKDRGSASGANVLTF. Combining the CDR3 with reference TRBV28 and TRBJ2-6 gives the whole variable domain DVKVTQSSRYLVKRTGEKVFLECVQDMDHENMFWYRQDPGLGLRLIYFSYDVKMKEKGDIPEGYSVSREKKERFSLILESASTNQTSMYLCASRKDRGSASGANVLTFGAGSRLTVL.

At least ten counts were recorded for this clonotype. The gene calls are TRBV20-1 and TRBJ2-5, with no clear D. Germline CDR1 is DFQATT and CDR2 is SNEGSKA (reference sequence). Trimming removed 3 bases at V and 5 bases at J, with 16 bases between. CDR3 length equals 14 residues. The CDR3 sequence is CSASRQSVWETQYF. CDR3 coding DNA: TGCAGTGCTAGTAGGCAGAGCGTGTGGGAGACCCAGTACTTC.